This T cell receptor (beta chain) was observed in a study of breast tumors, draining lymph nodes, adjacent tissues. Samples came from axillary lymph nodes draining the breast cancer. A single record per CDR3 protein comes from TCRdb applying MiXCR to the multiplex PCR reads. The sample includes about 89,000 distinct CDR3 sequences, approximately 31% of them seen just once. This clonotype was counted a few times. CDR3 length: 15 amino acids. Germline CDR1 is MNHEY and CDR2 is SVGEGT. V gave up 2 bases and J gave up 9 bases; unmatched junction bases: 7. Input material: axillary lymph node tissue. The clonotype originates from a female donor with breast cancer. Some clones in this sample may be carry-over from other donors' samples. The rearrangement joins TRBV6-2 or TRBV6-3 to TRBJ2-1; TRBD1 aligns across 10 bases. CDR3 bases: TGTGCCAGCAGTTACGCGACAGGGGGCCTGGGTGAGCAGTTCTTC. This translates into CASSYATGGLGEQFF.